This T cell receptor beta chain was sequenced for a study of blood T cell repertoires in COVID-19. Whole-study context: PBMCs, B-cell-depleted T cells, or T cells were the source of the cDNA or gDNA that made up the material.

Here immunoSEQ multiplex PCR was the method, and the copy in TCRdb shows in-frame clones only, minus some. This sample has some 60,000 clones; about 92% occur once, and the top ten carry roughly 1.3%. The V gene lost 6 bases and the J gene lost 1 base, with 15 bases spanning the gap. Germline V gene sequence: CDR1 SQVTM, CDR2 ANQGSEA. This CDR3 spans 14 amino acids. V is TRBV29-1 and J is TRBJ1-2; D not certain. This receptor was obtained from a man aged 60 to 75 with acute or convalescent COVID-19. The sequenced sample consisted of peripheral blood. In DNA, the CDR3 is TGCAGCGTAATGCGCGGGCAGTTTAACTATGGCTACACCTTC. Translation gives CSVMRGQFNYGYTF.